The source of this T cell receptor beta chain is a study of blood T cell repertoires in COVID-19. Study as a whole: The study drew acute and convalescent COVID-19 samples from the United States, Italy and Spain.

How the authors handled the data: Cell counts per sample came from amplifying reference gene primers. Produced via immunoSEQ multiplex PCR; TCRdb's table is partial and in-frame only. From that table come the V and J calls and clone size; the DNA was used to work out D and trimming. Among approximately 190,000 clones listed, 84% were seen once. CDR3 length: 14 amino acids. Deletions cut 7 bases from V and 4 bases from J, with 14 bases between. Germline V gene data show CDR1 as MNHEY and CDR2 as SVGAGI. The receptor was isolated from a man aged 25-45 years with active or convalescent COVID-19. The sequencing sample was made of peripheral blood. The V gene is TRBV6-5, the J gene TRBJ1-5; D might be TRBD1 (5 bases). CDR3 nucleotides: TGTGCCAGCACCGGGGGACTCGGGAATCAGCCCCAGCATTTT. Translation gives CASTGGLGNQPQHF.